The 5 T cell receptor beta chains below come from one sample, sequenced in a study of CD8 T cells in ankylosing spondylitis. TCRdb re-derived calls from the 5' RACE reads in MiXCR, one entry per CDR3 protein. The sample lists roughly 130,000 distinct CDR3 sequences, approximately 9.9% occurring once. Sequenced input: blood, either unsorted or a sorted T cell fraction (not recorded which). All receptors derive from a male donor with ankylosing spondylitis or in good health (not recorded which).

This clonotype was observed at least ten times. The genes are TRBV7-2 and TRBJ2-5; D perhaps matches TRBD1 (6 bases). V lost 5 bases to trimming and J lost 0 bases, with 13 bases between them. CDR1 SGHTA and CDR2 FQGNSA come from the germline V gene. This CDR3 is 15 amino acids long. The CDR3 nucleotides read TGTGCCAGCAGCATCCTGACAGGACACCAAGAGACCCAGTACTTC. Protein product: CASSILTGHQETQYF.

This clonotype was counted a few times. CDR3: CASSFGSKGDTEAFF. In DNA form, the CDR3 reads TGCGCCAGCAGCTTCGGCTCAAAGGGGGACACTGAAGCTTTCTTT. The V gene is TRBV5-1, the J gene TRBJ1-1, with D perhaps matching TRBD1 (6 bases). The V and J ends lost 2 bases and 3 bases respectively, with 14 bases between them. This CDR3 contains 15 residues. Germline CDR1 reads SGHRS; CDR2 reads YFSETQ.

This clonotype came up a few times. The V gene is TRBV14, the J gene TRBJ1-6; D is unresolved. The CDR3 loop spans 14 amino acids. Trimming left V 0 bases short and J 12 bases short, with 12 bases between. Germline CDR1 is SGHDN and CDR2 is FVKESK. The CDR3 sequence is CASSQDPSLLPLHF. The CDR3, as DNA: TGTGCCAGCAGCCAAGATCCGTCTCTTTTACCCCTCCACTTT.

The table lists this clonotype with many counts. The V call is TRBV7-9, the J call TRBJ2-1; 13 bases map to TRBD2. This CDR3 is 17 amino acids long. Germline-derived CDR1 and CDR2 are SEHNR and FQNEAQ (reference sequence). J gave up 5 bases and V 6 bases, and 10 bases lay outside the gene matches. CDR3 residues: CASRPPRLAGGNNEQFF. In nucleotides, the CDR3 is TGTGCCAGCAGGCCACCACGACTAGCGGGGGGAAACAATGAGCAGTTCTTC.

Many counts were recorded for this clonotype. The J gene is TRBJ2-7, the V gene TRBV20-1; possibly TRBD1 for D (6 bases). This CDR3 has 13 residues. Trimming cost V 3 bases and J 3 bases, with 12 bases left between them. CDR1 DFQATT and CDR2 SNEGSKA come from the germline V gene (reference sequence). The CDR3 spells CSARTGINYEQYF. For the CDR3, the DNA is TGCAGTGCTAGGACAGGTATTAACTACGAGCAGTACTTC.